This T cell receptor beta chain was sequenced during a study of blood T cell repertoires in COVID-19. The wider study: Sites across the United States, Italy and Spain contributed samples from acute and convalescent COVID-19. The analysed material was cDNA or gDNA that came from T cells, B-cell-depleted T cells, or PBMCs.

CDR1 is MNHEY, CDR2 SVGAGI, per germline. This CDR3 is 16 amino acids long. Trimming shortened V by 0 bases and J by 1 base, and 12 bases separated the two germline ends. As processed by the authors: Estimation of nucleated cell counts relied on the amplification of reference gene primers. Using immunoSEQ multiplex PCR, the repertoire was profiled, and TCRdb retains in-frame clones only, with some absent. Clone size and the V and J calls come from that table; the DNA yielded D and trimming. The sample records approximately 120,000 clones, 90% being singletons. This TCR was sampled from a human donor in a cohort sampled during active COVID-19. The specimen sequenced was peripheral blood. V and J are TRBV6-5 and TRBJ2-5; D is perhaps TRBD1 (6 bases). This CDR3 reads CASSYSGPGAQETQYF. Written as DNA, the CDR3 is TGTGCCAGCAGTTACTCGGGCCCAGGGGCCCAAGAGACCCAGTACTTC.